This section outlines one T cell receptor beta chain sequence together with its context. The antigen is undetermined. The record originates from a study of blood T cells in healthy people across ages. Study conclusions and caveats: More naive CD4+ cells and higher diversity were found in long-lived than in aged donors.

Then a second PCR, running roughly 7 to 11 cycles, was carried out with a sample-barcoded 5' primer and a J-beta primer mix. All cDNA molecules were each tagged by a template-switch adaptor with 12 random nucleotides. TCRdb re-called the 5' RACE reads with MiXCR, one entry per CDR3 protein. The data contain about 680,000 distinct CDR3 sequences, 45% to 50% of them seen just once; the ten biggest clones take up roughly a third. V lost 1 base and J lost 10, with 19 bases in between. CDR3 size: 16 residues. Germline CDR1 MGHDK, CDR2 SYGVNS. The origin of this receptor is a woman aged 60-70 years in good health. The source material was blood. The V gene is TRBV25-1, the J gene TRBJ1-4; the D is unclear. The CDR3 loop is CASSESTGNPHGKLFF. The CDR3 DNA sequence: TGTGCCAGCAGTGAATCTACCGGGAACCCACATGGAAAACTGTTTTTT.